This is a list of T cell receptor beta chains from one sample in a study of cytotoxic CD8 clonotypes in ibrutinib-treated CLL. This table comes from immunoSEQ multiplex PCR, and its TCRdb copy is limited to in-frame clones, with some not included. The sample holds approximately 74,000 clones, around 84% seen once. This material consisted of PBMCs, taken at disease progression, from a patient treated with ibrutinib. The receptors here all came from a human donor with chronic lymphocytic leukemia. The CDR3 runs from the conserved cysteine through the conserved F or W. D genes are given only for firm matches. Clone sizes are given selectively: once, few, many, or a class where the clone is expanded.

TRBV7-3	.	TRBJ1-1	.	TGTGCCAGCAGCTTGGGTTACAACACTGAAGCTTTCTTT	CASSLGYNTEAFF
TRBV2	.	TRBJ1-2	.	TGTGCCAGCAGTGACATGGCTAACTATGGCTACACCTTC	CASSDMANYGYTF
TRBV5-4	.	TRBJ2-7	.	TGTGCCAGCAGCTCAGGGGCCTACGAGCAGTACTTC	CASSSGAYEQYF
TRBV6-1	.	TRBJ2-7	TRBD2	TGTGCCAGCAGTGAGGTTGCGGGAGTTGACGAGCAGTACTTC	CASSEVAGVDEQYF
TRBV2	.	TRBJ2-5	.	TGTGCCAGCCGACTCCTATCCGAGACCCAGTACTTC	CASRLLSETQYF
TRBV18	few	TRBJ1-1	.	TGTGCCAGCTCAACCACGGGGGCTAGCACTGAAGCTTTCTTT	CASSTTGASTEAFF
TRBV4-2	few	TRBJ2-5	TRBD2	TGTGCCAGCAGCCTCCTAGCGGGGGGGCTTGAGACCCAGTACTTC	CASSLLAGGLETQYF
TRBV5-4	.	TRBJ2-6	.	TGTGCCAGCAGCGCGGACTCCTCTGGGGCCAACGTCCTGACTTTC	CASSADSSGANVLTF
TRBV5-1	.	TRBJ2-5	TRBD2	TGCGCCAGCAGCTTGCCCGAGCGCGGGAGGGGGGAAGAGACCCAGTACTTC	CASSLPERGRGEETQYF
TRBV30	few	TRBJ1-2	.	TGTGCCTGGAGTGTACTGGGTACAGGGGGCTACACCTTC	CAWSVLGTGGYTF
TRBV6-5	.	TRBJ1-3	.	TGTGCCAGCAGTTACTCGTGGGGGCCCTCTGGAAACACCATATATTTT	CASSYSWGPSGNTIYF
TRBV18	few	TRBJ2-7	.	TGTGCCAGCTCACGACAGGCGTCCTACGAGCAGTACTTC	CASSRQASYEQYF
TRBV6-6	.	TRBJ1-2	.	TGTGCCAGCAGTAAGACAGAGAACTATGGCTACACCTTC	CASSKTENYGYTF
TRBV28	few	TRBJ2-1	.	TGTGCCACCAGGCGGGGCTACAATGAGCAGTTCTTC	CATRRGYNEQFF
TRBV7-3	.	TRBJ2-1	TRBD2	TGTGCCAGCAGCTCAACGGGACTAGCTCTGTTCTTC	CASSSTGLALFF
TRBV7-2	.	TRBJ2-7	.	TGTGCCAGCAGCCCGCATTCTAACTACGAGCAGTACTTC	CASSPHSNYEQYF
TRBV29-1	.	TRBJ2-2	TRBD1	TGCAGCGTTGATCCGACAGGGACGAACACCGGGGAGCTGTTTTTT	CSVDPTGTNTGELFF
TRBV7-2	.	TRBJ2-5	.	TGTGCCAGCAGCTGGACTAACCAAGAGACCCAGTACTTC	CASSWTNQETQYF